The clone carrying this T cell receptor (beta chain) was counted only a few times. Its antigen is as yet unknown. This sample was taken from a study of T-cell memory formation after mild COVID-19. Study information: Largely, TCR clusters stayed within a single donor. Points from the study as a whole: Clones that contracted from day 15 to 85 had balanced CD4/CD8; later expanders were CD4+ biased. Clones which contracted sat mainly in CM and EM if CD4+, and in EMRA if CD8+.

The CDR3 consists of 16 residues. After removal of 5 bases from V and 1 base from J, the junction contained 9 bases not matched to a gene. Germline CDR1 SEHNR, CDR2 FQNEAQ (reference sequence). UMIs and sample barcodes were carried by the TCR alpha and TCR beta cDNA libraries that 5'RACE produced using constant-segment primers. TCRdb reanalysed the 5' RACE reads using MiXCR and keeps one entry per CDR3 protein. The sample lists 150,000 to 200,000 distinct CDR3 sequences, more than 14% seen once, with 12% to 15% in the top ten. Sequencing was done on a sample of PBMCs or a T cell subset sorted from them (not recorded which). The TCR was taken from an adult woman who had mild COVID-19 (a few samples of this study predate the infection). Cell type and time point are not known. The V call is TRBV7-9, the J call TRBJ2-7, with TRBD2 matching over 9 bases. This CDR3 reads CASSPPSLAGSYEQYF. Here the CDR3 DNA reads TGTGCCAGCAGCCCCCCGAGCCTAGCGGGATCCTACGAGCAGTACTTC.